This is a list of T cell receptor beta chains from one sample in a study of OX40 agonist ivuxolimab in advanced cancers. Here immunoSEQ multiplex PCR was the method, and the copy in TCRdb shows in-frame clones only, minus some. The data contain more than 95,000 clones, 85% to 95% of them seen just once; the ten biggest clones take up under 0.85%. Sequenced material: CD4+ or CD8+ T cells sorted from blood, taken in a trial of the OX40 agonist ivuxolimab. Receptor source: an adult with an advanced solid tumor such as melanoma, head and neck, liver or kidney cancer. CDR3s include the opening cysteine and the closing phenylalanine or tryptophan. The D gene is left open where the match is weak.

j_gene: TRBJ2-7
v_gene: TRBV25-1
d_gene: .
CDR3aa: CASSELSGPEEQYF

j_gene: TRBJ2-3
v_gene: TRBV7-3
d_gene: .
CDR3aa: CASSLFSTASTDTQYF

j_gene: TRBJ1-2
v_gene: TRBV28
d_gene: .
CDR3aa: CASTGNYGYTF

j_gene: TRBJ2-7
v_gene: TRBV25-1
d_gene: .
CDR3aa: CASSEWGTGRYEQYF

j_gene: TRBJ2-3
v_gene: TRBV29-1
d_gene: .
CDR3aa: CSGESSTDTQYF

j_gene: TRBJ2-5
v_gene: TRBV10-3
d_gene: .
CDR3aa: CAISAEDQYQETQYF

j_gene: TRBJ1-2
v_gene: TRBV5-1
d_gene: .
CDR3aa: CASSLGQGNGYTF

j_gene: TRBJ2-1
v_gene: TRBV19
d_gene: .
CDR3aa: CATVRGDSYNEQFF

j_gene: TRBJ2-1
v_gene: TRBV28
d_gene: .
CDR3aa: CASSLSGTAYNEQFF

j_gene: TRBJ2-7
v_gene: TRBV7-2
d_gene: .
CDR3aa: CASSQGLARGYEQYF

j_gene: TRBJ1-1
v_gene: TRBV12-5
d_gene: .
CDR3aa: CASGPDRGMGNTEAFF

j_gene: TRBJ1-3
v_gene: TRBV5-5
d_gene: .
CDR3aa: CASSLAPYSANTIYF

j_gene: TRBJ2-1
v_gene: TRBV4-1
d_gene: TRBD2
CDR3aa: CASNLPGLAGSNEQFF

j_gene: TRBJ2-2
v_gene: TRBV2
d_gene: TRBD1
CDR3aa: CASRPSRTGEFGELFF

j_gene: TRBJ2-1
v_gene: TRBV28
d_gene: .
CDR3aa: CASTLLALGPHEQFF

j_gene: TRBJ2-2
v_gene: TRBV19
d_gene: TRBD1
CDR3aa: CASIGGARTGELFF

j_gene: TRBJ2-7
v_gene: TRBV28
d_gene: TRBD2
CDR3aa: CASIRTRGGAYEQYF

j_gene: TRBJ1-1
v_gene: TRBV27
d_gene: .
CDR3aa: CASSSHLTEAFF

j_gene: TRBJ1-2
v_gene: TRBV10-3
d_gene: .
CDR3aa: CAIRDQGRPRYTF

j_gene: TRBJ1-5
v_gene: TRBV18
d_gene: TRBD1
CDR3aa: CASSLGQENQPQHF

j_gene: TRBJ1-2
v_gene: TRBV5-6
d_gene: TRBD1
CDR3aa: CASTVDRVDYGYTF

j_gene: TRBJ2-7
v_gene: TRBV18
d_gene: TRBD1
CDR3aa: CASSPTGGGEQYF

j_gene: TRBJ2-2
v_gene: TRBV15
d_gene: .
CDR3aa: CATSSRLGGGGELFF

j_gene: TRBJ2-7
v_gene: TRBV2
d_gene: .
CDR3aa: CASSDDRSSTYEQYF

j_gene: TRBJ2-3
v_gene: TRBV5-4
d_gene: TRBD2
CDR3aa: CASSLGTSGKNGF

j_gene: TRBJ1-1
v_gene: TRBV7-9
d_gene: .
CDR3aa: CASTTGLSAFF

j_gene: TRBJ1-4
v_gene: TRBV15
d_gene: .
CDR3aa: CATSRSSPRETENEKLFF

j_gene: TRBJ2-1
v_gene: TRBV11-3
d_gene: .
CDR3aa: CASSLDGSSYNEQFF

j_gene: TRBJ1-2
v_gene: TRBV7-2
d_gene: TRBD1
CDR3aa: CASSSALGQGDRSYGYTF

j_gene: TRBJ2-5
v_gene: TRBV25-1
d_gene: TRBD2
CDR3aa: CAGSVRSGLAETQYF

j_gene: TRBJ2-2
v_gene: TRBV27
d_gene: .
CDR3aa: CASSFRKMDGFNTGELFF

j_gene: TRBJ2-3
v_gene: TRBV28
d_gene: .
CDR3aa: CASSRGGGMDTQYF